The source of this T cell receptor (beta chain) is a study of OX40 agonist ivuxolimab in advanced cancers. Some background on the complete study: Ivuxolimab was an agonistic, fully human IgG2 monoclonal antibody directed against OX40 (CD134), a costimulatory receptor. Intravenous ivuxolimab was administered to patients every 2 weeks at six dose levels: 0.01, 0.1, 0.3, 1.5, 3 and 10 mg/kg. Among the roughly 54 dose-escalation patients, around 19 had hepatocellular carcinoma, approximately 15 melanoma, 9 renal cell carcinoma and 9 head and neck cancer. In the dose-escalation cohort, 75% to 90% of patients were male, and the mean age was 60 years with a range of roughly 23 to 79. Prior anti-PD-1, anti-PD-L1 or anti-CTLA-4 therapy was permitted, and 40% of dose-escalation patients had received checkpoint inhibitors. Partial responses occurred in three dose-escalation patients: two with cutaneous melanoma and one with hepatocellular carcinoma. The purpose of peripheral TCRbeta sequencing was to test whether ivuxolimab changed TCR sequence diversity and led to clonal T-cell expansion. The paper reports the monotherapy dose-escalation portion (N of about 50 patients) of the phase I ivuxolimab trial. The research as a whole found: At doses of 0.1 to 3.0 mg/kg, clonal expansion of both CD4+ and CD8+ blood T cells was observed from baseline to week 6. Antigen specificity was not determined for the clonally expanded peripheral T cells. Partial responders in the 0.1-3.0 mg/kg groups had among the lowest normalized peripheral clonal expansion, especially among CD8+ T cells. Low levels of normalized T-cell clonal expansion were also seen in some patients who did not respond. After ivuxolimab, more expanded clones were found on average in CD8+ T cells than in CD4+ T cells.

Counted from cysteine to phenylalanine, this CDR3 has 12 amino acids. This entry keeps only the CDR3 DNA: 36 bases, framed from base 1. Sequences MNHEY (CDR1) and SMNVEV (CDR2) are obtained from the germline V gene (reference sequence). V lost 6 bases and J lost 5 bases; the stretch between them is 7 bases long. In regard to this clone: Its antigen is not yet known. Nothing much larger sits one base from this clone, and base qualities are not available.

Patients with a history of autoimmune disease or receiving systemic immunosuppression were excluded from the trial. In every dose cohort, peripheral blood was drawn for TCR sequencing at baseline, cycle 4 day 1, and cycle 7 day 1. Samples were obtained from an open-label, multicenter, first-in-human phase I dose-escalation trial of ivuxolimab. Adults with locally advanced or metastatic head and neck squamous cell, hepatocellular, melanoma or renal cell carcinoma were enrolled in the trial. CD4+ and CD8+ T cells were sorted separately from peripheral blood before TCR sequencing. To sequence the TCRbeta CDR3 region, genomic DNA was isolated from the sorted cells. The immunoSEQ Assay was used for sequencing of TCRbeta CDR3 regions. TCRdb carries this immuneACCESS record with in-frame sequences only. Its versions omit some clonotypes, under half of them owing to an unresolved V gene in the studies checked, with the rest unexplained. A total of about 79,000 clones appear in this sample, just under 95% of them only once. Approximately 10% of the sample comes from the top ten.

Recombination connected TRBV27 to TRBJ2-2; the D gene remains uncertain. The sample was CD4+ or CD8+ T cells sorted from blood, taken in a trial of the OX40 agonist ivuxolimab. The clonotype was recovered from an adult with an advanced solid tumor such as melanoma, head and neck, liver or kidney cancer. The CDR3 region reads CASSFLTGELFF. DNA sequence: TGTGCCAGCAGCTTCTTGACCGGGGAGCTGTTTTTT.